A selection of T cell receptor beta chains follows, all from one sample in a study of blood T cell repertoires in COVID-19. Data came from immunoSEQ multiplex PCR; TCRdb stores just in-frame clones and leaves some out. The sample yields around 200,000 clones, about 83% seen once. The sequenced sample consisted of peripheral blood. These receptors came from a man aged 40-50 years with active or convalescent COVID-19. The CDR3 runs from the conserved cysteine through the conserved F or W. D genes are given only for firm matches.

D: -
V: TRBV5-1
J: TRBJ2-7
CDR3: CASSLDLGRGEQYF

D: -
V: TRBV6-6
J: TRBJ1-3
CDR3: CASKGGNGGNTIYF

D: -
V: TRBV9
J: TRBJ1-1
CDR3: CASSVAGVDTEAFF

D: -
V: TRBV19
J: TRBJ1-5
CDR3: CASSLTRWNQPQHF

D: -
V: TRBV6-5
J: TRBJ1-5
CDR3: CASSYSAGMFQPQHF

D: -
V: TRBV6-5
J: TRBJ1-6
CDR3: CASRNPAGYNSPLHF

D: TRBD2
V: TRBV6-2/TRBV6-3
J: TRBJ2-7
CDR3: CASSQLAGGHEQYF

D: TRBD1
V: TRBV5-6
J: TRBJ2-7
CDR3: CASSLTGGIYEQYF

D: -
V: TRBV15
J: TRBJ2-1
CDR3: CATLFSGGPNEQFF

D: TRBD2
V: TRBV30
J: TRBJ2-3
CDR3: CAWSVVLAGSTDTQYF

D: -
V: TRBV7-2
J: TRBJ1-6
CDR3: CASSISVQGSPLHF

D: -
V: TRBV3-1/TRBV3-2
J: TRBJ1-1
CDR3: CASSQMRQGSEAFF

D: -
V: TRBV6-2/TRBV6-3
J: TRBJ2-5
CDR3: CASSYVGGRQETQYF

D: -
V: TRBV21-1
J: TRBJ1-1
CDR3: CASSVGGLAEAFF

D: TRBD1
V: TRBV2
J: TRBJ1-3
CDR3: CASSDGQGANTIYF

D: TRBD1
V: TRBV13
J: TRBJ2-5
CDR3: CASSSDRGLETQYF

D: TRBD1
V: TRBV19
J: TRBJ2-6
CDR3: CASSIGRRGPGANVLTF

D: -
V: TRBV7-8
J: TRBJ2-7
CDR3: CASSLATRGSSYEQYF

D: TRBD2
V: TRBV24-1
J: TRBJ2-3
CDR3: CATSDDGLAGAADTQYF

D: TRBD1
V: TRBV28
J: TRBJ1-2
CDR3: CASTRDRYGYTF

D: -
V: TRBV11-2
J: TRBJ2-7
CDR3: CASGYMGLEQYF

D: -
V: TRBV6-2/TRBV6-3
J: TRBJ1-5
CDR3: CASSDRSNQPQHF

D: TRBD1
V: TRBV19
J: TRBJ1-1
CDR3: CAERQGKEGATEAFF

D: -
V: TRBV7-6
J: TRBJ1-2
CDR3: CASSLEAGVNYGYTF